This TCR beta chain emerged from a study of cytomegalovirus exposure and HLA in healthy donors. Study outcomes and limitations: Later analysis associated a missense DCLRE1C variant with TCR beta V- and J-gene trimming.

Both 60 Vbeta primers and 13 Jbeta primers went into the PCR. Assay used: immunoSEQ multiplex PCR; TCRdb lists only in-frame clones, some missing. The sample contains roughly 120,000 clones, under 80% of which appear only once. Points on this clone: Antigen: not known.

The TCR originated in a woman aged 60-75 years in good health and CMV-seropositive. The sample comprised PBMCs.

As DNA, the CDR3 is TGTGCCAGCAAGCCCCCCGGGACTAGCGGGAGCGGTGAGCAGTTCTTC. It codes for CASKPPGTSGSGEQFF. The chain combines TRBV2 with TRBJ2-1, with TRBD2 matching 14 bases. In germline, CDR1 is SNHLY, CDR2 FYNNEI. The CDR3 is made up of 16 amino acids. J lost 9 bases, V lost 7 bases, and 11 bases had no gene match.